The T cell receptor (beta chain) described here comes from a study of blood T cell repertoires in COVID-19. About the study: Samples representing acute and convalescent COVID-19 were sourced from the United States, Italy and Spain. PBMCs, B-cell-depleted T cells, or T cells provided the cDNA or gDNA that made up the material.

Only a few counts were recorded for this clone. The authors' processing: Amplification of reference gene primers provided the estimated nucleated cell counts. This table comes from immunoSEQ multiplex PCR, and its TCRdb copy is limited to in-frame clones, with some not included. V, J and clone size derive from that table, while D and trimming were established from the DNA sequence. The profile covers about 260,000 clones, with 80% to 90% appearing a single time and less than 5% taken by the ten largest. Trimming stripped 10 bases from V and 2 bases from J, with 13 bases between. The CDR3 is 13 amino acids. The germline gives CDR1 MNHEY, CDR2 SMNVEV (reference sequence).

Sequencing used peripheral blood. The gene calls are TRBV27 and TRBJ2-3; no definite D call. This receptor was identified in a man between 60 and 75 years old with acute or convalescent COVID-19. CDR3 sequence: CAKATGFTDTQYF. The CDR3 nucleotides read TGTGCCAAAGCGACCGGATTCACAGATACGCAGTATTTT.